This entry lists 32 T cell receptor beta chains sequenced from one sample in a study of T cell repertoires in cytomegalovirus infection. MiXCR, run by TCRdb on the reads, gives a single entry per CDR3 protein. The repertoire holds 150,000 to 200,000 distinct CDR3 sequences, with 17% as singletons. The source material was CD8+ T cells from PBMCs. The receptor set was obtained from a human donor in good health (CMV status not recorded). Some clones in this sample may be carry-over from other donors' samples.

This sequence joins TRBV11-2 and TRBJ2-7; D unresolved. This CDR3 contains 16 residues. From germline, CDR1 is SGHAT and CDR2 FQNNGV. Trimming removed 5 bases from V and 3 bases from J, with 20 bases in between. CDR3 protein: CASSPRHPAPFYEQYF. The CDR3 DNA reads as TGTGCCAGCAGCCCCCGGCATCCCGCTCCTTTCTACGAGCAGTACTTC.

This clonotype came up a few times. V is TRBV12-3 or TRBV12-4 and J is TRBJ2-4; D might be TRBD1 (6 bases). Trimming stripped 5 bases from V and 7 bases from J, with 15 bases between. CDR3 length: 14 residues. CDR3 region: CASSDGPQGNIQYF. CDR3 nucleotides: TGTGCCAGCAGTGACGGACCCCAGGGGAACATTCAGTACTTC.

The CDR3 coding sequence is TGTGCCAGCGCTGGGCAGCGGTTCTACAATGAGCAGTTCTTC. As protein: CASAGQRFYNEQFF. This chain connects TRBV27 to TRBJ2-1, with D possibly TRBD2 on 5 matching bases. CDR3 length equals 14 residues. Germline CDR1 MNHEY, CDR2 SMNVEV (reference sequence). The germline V and J ends were trimmed by 8 bases and 3 bases, with 14 bases remaining between them.

Ten or more counts support this clonotype. The chain recombines TRBV4-1 with TRBJ1-4, with no clear D. This CDR3 is 16 amino acids long. CDR1 and CDR2 from the germline V gene are MGHRA and YSYEKL. Trimming cost V 0 bases and J 5 bases, with 13 bases left between them. The chain's CDR3 is CASSQELGRRNEKLFF. CDR3 bases: TGCGCCAGCAGCCAAGAGTTAGGGCGTCGGAATGAAAAACTGTTTTTT.

The chain uses TRBV7-2 and TRBJ2-5; D is perhaps TRBD2 (6 bases). The germline CDR1 and CDR2 sequences are SGHTA and FQGNSA. V shed 5 bases and J shed 3 bases, with 16 bases lying between them. CDR3 length equals 15 residues. CDR3 sequence (DNA): TGTGCCAGCAGCCTAAGGAGGGGAACCAAAGAGACCCAGTACTTC. Its translation is CASSLRRGTKETQYF.

This clonotype appeared a few times. The rearrangement links TRBV6-2 or TRBV6-3 to TRBJ2-5, with D maybe TRBD2 (5 bases). Germline CDR1 MNHEY, CDR2 SVGEGT. The V end lost 0 bases, the J end lost 4 bases, and 21 bases lay between the germline ends. This CDR3 has 18 residues. The CDR3 coding sequence is TGTGCCAGCAGTTACTCGACGCTGGCGAGGGTGAACGGAGAGACCCAGTACTTC. It specifies CASSYSTLARVNGETQYF.

This clonotype was recorded a few times. The V and J genes are TRBV12-3 or TRBV12-4 and TRBJ2-1, with 9 positions matching TRBD2. CDR3 length: 14 residues. With 7 bases clipped from V and 8 bases from J, the junction kept 9 bases outside the gene matches. The CDR3 nucleotides read TGTGCCAGCACCCCCCGCGGGAGGGTCCATGAGCAGTTCTTC. Translating it yields CASTPRGRVHEQFF.

The rearrangement links TRBV28 to TRBJ2-7, with TRBD1 matching 8 bases. The CDR3 has 17 residues. V was clipped by 2 bases and J by 1 base; unmatched bases: 10. Germline values: CDR1 MDHEN, CDR2 SYDVKM. CDR3 nucleotide sequence: TGTGCCAGCAGTTTAAACGTTAGGGACAGGACTTCCTACGAGCAGTACTTC. Protein: CASSLNVRDRTSYEQYF.

V usage is TRBV14 and J usage is TRBJ1-1, with a possible D match to TRBD1 (6 bases). The CDR3 covers 14 residues. Per the germline V gene, CDR1 is SGHDN and CDR2 is FVKESK. V was clipped by 8 bases and J by 5 bases, with 18 bases between them. As DNA, the CDR3 is TGTGCCAGCTCCCGGAAAGGGGGGCGAACTGAAGCTTTCTTT. This sequence encodes CASSRKGGRTEAFF.

V usage is TRBV4-1 and J usage is TRBJ2-1; the D is unclear. Trimming removed 0 bases from V and 7 bases from J, with 4 bases in between. Germline V gives CDR1 MGHRA, CDR2 YSYEKL. The CDR3 is made up of 12 amino acids. The CDR3 sequence is CASSQEWNEQFF. The CDR3 bases are TGCGCCAGCAGCCAAGAGTGGAATGAGCAGTTCTTC.

This clonotype was counted a few times. The V gene is TRBV7-3, the J gene TRBJ2-3, with a tentative D call TRBD2 (6 bases). Per germline, CDR1 SGHTA and CDR2 FQGTGA. The V gene lost 3 bases and the J gene lost 1 base, with 8 bases spanning the gap. The CDR3 covers 14 residues. DNA for the CDR3: TGTGCCAGCAGCTTCAGACTAGGCACAGATACGCAGTATTTT. Translation gives CASSFRLGTDTQYF.

This clonotype was found many times. This rearrangement joins TRBV7-2 to TRBJ2-3; the match to TRBD1 covers 8 bases. The length of the CDR3 is 14 residues. Trimming removed 5 bases from V and 0 bases from J; junction bases left unmatched: 1. Looked up from germline, CDR1 is SGHTA and CDR2 is FQGNSA. CDR3 DNA: TGTGCCAGCAGCAGACAGGGGAGCACAGATACGCAGTATTTT. This encodes CASSRQGSTDTQYF. The full variable domain, rest sourced from reference TRBV7-2 and TRBJ2-3, is GAGVSQSPSNKVTEKGKDVELRCDPISGHTALYWYRQSLGQGLEFLIYFQGNSAPDKSGLPSDRFSAERTGGSVSTLTIQRTQQEDSAVYLCASSRQGSTDTQYFGPGTRLTVL.

The chain carries TRBV7-2 and TRBJ2-3; 15 bases map to TRBD2. Germline CDR1 is SGHTA and CDR2 is FQGNSA. The CDR3 contains 16 residues. Trimming at V came to 3 bases and at J to 3 bases, leaving 1 base not matched to a gene. The CDR3 sequence is CASSFGTSGRTDTQYF. The CDR3 DNA is TGTGCCAGCAGCTTCGGGACTAGCGGGAGGACAGATACGCAGTATTTT.

Of note for this clonotype: The junction differs from germline at one of its ends, possibly a read error. The V gene is TRBV6-2 or TRBV6-3, the J gene TRBJ1-1, with D possibly TRBD1 on 5 matching bases. This CDR3 is 13 amino acids long. Germline CDR1 is MNHEY and CDR2 is SVGEGT. CDR3 in DNA: TGTGCCCGCAGTTTATCAGGGCGTACTGAAGCTTTCTTT. This codes for CARSLSGRTEAFF.

V gene TRBV28 combines with J gene TRBJ1-1; D is unresolved. The ends were cut back, 5 bases at V and 6 bases at J, with 16 bases in the middle. The CDR3 is made up of 14 amino acids. Per germline, CDR1 MDHEN and CDR2 SYDVKM. In DNA, the CDR3 is TGTGCCAGCAGTCTTCTCCGGGTTAGGGCTGAAGCTTTCTTT. Amino acid sequence: CASSLLRVRAEAFF. The full variable domain, with the rest looked up from reference TRBV28 and TRBJ1-1, is DVKVTQSSRYLVKRTGEKVFLECVQDMDHENMFWYRQDPGLGLRLIYFSYDVKMKEKGDIPEGYSVSREKKERFSLILESASTNQTSMYLCASSLLRVRAEAFFGQGTRLTVV.

This clonotype was recorded a few times. CDR3 bases: TGTGCCAGCAGCTACAGGGAGCCCAGCGACGGGGAGCTGTTTTTT. Translated, it gives CASSYREPSDGELFF. The rearrangement joins TRBV7-2 to TRBJ2-2, with D perhaps TRBD1 (6 bases). Germline V gene lookup returns CDR1 SGHTA and CDR2 FQGNSA. The CDR3 is 15 amino acids. V was shortened by 4 bases and J by 7 bases, with 16 bases between the two germline ends.

This clonotype was counted a few times. The CDR3 sequence: CASSPRLEQYF. The CDR3 coding sequence is TGTGCCAGCAGTCCTCGACTCGAGCAGTACTTC. This chain connects TRBV6-2 or TRBV6-3 to TRBJ2-7; no reliable D call. The CDR3 has 11 amino acids. V was clipped by 5 bases and J by 6 bases, with 8 bases between them. CDR1 is MNHEY and CDR2 is SVGEGT in the germline V gene.

This clonotype was seen many times. The chain has TRBV7-2 and TRBJ2-7, with D possibly matching TRBD2 (6 bases). The ends were cut back, 0 bases at V and 6 bases at J, with 12 bases in the middle. Germline CDR1 and CDR2: SGHTA and FQGNSA. The CDR3 is 14 amino acids. CDR3 sequence reads: CASSLAPTGGEQYF. Here the CDR3 DNA reads TGTGCCAGCAGCTTAGCACCTACCGGGGGCGAGCAGTACTTC.

The chain carries TRBV11-2 and TRBJ2-3; D unclear. Germline values: CDR1 SGHAT, CDR2 FQNNGV. The CDR3 runs to 19 residues. The V end lost 3 bases, the J end lost 0 bases, and 22 bases lay between the germline ends. The CDR3 coding sequence is TGTGCCAGCAGCTTTCCCACCGACCTTGACCCTTTTAGCACAGATACGCAGTATTTT. It encodes CASSFPTDLDPFSTDTQYF.

The genes are TRBV5-1 and TRBJ1-1; a possible D gene is TRBD1 (6 bases). This CDR3 has 14 amino acids. Germline assignment: CDR1 SGHRS and CDR2 YFSETQ. The V and J ends lost 3 bases and 1 base respectively, with 10 bases between them. The CDR3 loop reads CASSSQGGNTEAFF. The CDR3 DNA reads TGCGCCAGCAGCTCACAGGGCGGGAACACTGAAGCTTTCTTT.

This CDR3 reads CASSPGRGTITHSYEQYF. The CDR3 nucleotides read TGTGCCAGCAGTCCCGGTCGCGGGACGATAACCCACTCCTACGAGCAGTACTTC. This sequence joins TRBV28 and TRBJ2-7, with D tentatively TRBD2 (6 bases). There are 18 residues in the CDR3. CDR1 is MDHEN and CDR2 is SYDVKM in the germline V gene. V shed 5 bases and J shed 0 bases, with 23 bases lying between them.

This clonotype occurred a few times. The rearrangement uses TRBV29-1 and TRBJ2-7; D is undetermined. Trimming removed 0 bases from V and 4 bases from J, with 13 bases in between. Germline CDR1 and CDR2: SQVTM and ANQGSEA. The CDR3 contains 14 residues. The CDR3 region has the DNA TGCAGCGTTGAAGATTCCCCCTGGGCGTACGAGCAGTACTTC. Its translation is CSVEDSPWAYEQYF.

At least ten counts were recorded for this clonotype. The V gene is TRBV7-8, the J gene TRBJ2-1; 9 bases are a match to TRBD2. Per the germline V gene, CDR1 is SGHVS and CDR2 is FQNEAQ. CDR3 length equals 16 residues. J lost 2 bases, V lost 3 bases, and 5 bases had no gene match. The CDR3 is CASSFPSGEAYNEQFF. CDR3 bases: TGTGCCAGCAGCTTTCCTAGCGGGGAAGCCTACAATGAGCAGTTCTTC.

This clonotype was picked up a small number of times. The V and J genes are TRBV5-6 and TRBJ2-7; the match to TRBD2 covers 7 bases. V lost 0 bases, J lost 2 bases, and 8 bases stayed unmatched. Germline V gene lookup returns CDR1 SGHDT and CDR2 YYEEEE. The CDR3 length is 16 residues. The CDR3 region has the DNA TGTGCCAGCAGCTTGGGAGGGAGGGCAGCCACCTACGAGCAGTACTTC. Protein product: CASSLGGRAATYEQYF.

This clonotype has ten or more counts. V is TRBV10-3 and J is TRBJ2-2, with D tentatively TRBD1 or TRBD2 (5 bases each). The germline V gene encodes CDR1 ENHRY and CDR2 SYGVKD. Deletions cut 2 bases from V and 7 bases from J, with 11 bases between. The CDR3 totals 14 residues. CDR3 sequence (DNA): TGTGCCATCAGTGAGCCCGGGACGGACGGGGAGCTGTTTTTT. Translation gives CAISEPGTDGELFF.

This clonotype was seen a few times. The chain carries TRBV28 and TRBJ2-5; tentative D call: TRBD1 (5 bases). Between the trimmed V and J ends, which lost 3 bases and 1 base, there was a span of 21 bases. There are 18 residues in the CDR3. Per germline, CDR1 MDHEN and CDR2 SYDVKM. CDR3: CASSLSLPNQGVQETQYF. CDR3 bases: TGTGCCAGCAGTTTGTCTTTGCCTAACCAGGGCGTCCAAGAGACCCAGTACTTC.

This clonotype appeared many times. V is TRBV6-2 or TRBV6-3 and J is TRBJ2-2; TRBD2 matches at 9 bases. Per germline, CDR1 MNHEY and CDR2 SVGEGT. J gave up 2 bases and V 2 bases, and 3 bases lay outside the gene matches. This CDR3 is built from 16 residues. The CDR3 loop is CASSYPREGNTGELFF. CDR3 in DNA: TGTGCCAGCAGTTACCCGCGGGAGGGTAACACCGGGGAGCTGTTTTTT.

The CDR3 protein is CASTGPQGRELNTEAFF. The CDR3 bases are TGTGCCAGCACCGGTCCACAGGGGCGAGAGTTGAACACTGAAGCTTTCTTT. This chain joins TRBV6-2 or TRBV6-3 and TRBJ1-1; 7 bases fit TRBD1. CDR1 is MNHEY and CDR2 is SVGEGT in the germline V gene. The CDR3 totals 17 residues. The junction had 14 bases not matched to a gene; V was cut back by 7 bases and J by 0 bases.

The gene calls are TRBV7-8 and TRBJ2-3; TRBD2 agrees at 7 bases. V was clipped by 3 bases and J by 5 bases; unmatched bases: 2. Per germline, CDR1 SGHVS and CDR2 FQNEAQ. The CDR3 loop spans 13 amino acids. The DNA of the CDR3 is TGTGCCAGCAGCTTGCGGGAGCGAGATACGCAGTATTTT. Protein: CASSLRERDTQYF.

This clonotype was picked up a small number of times. The chain is built from TRBV12-3 or TRBV12-4 and TRBJ2-2; 12 positions match TRBD2. Trimming at V came to 6 bases and at J to 1 base, leaving 9 bases not matched to a gene. This CDR3 contains 18 residues. CDR3 sequence (DNA): TGTGCCAGCAGGCCGGCTAGCGGGGGGGCCGTGAACACCGGGGAGCTGTTTTTT. Amino acids: CASRPASGGAVNTGELFF.

Comments on this clonotype: The conserved phenylalanine or tryptophan is not found at the CDR3 terminus, so this likely reflects a read error. The V and J genes are TRBV14 and TRBJ1-2; the D gene is possibly TRBD1 (6 bases). V was clipped by 2 bases and J by 5 bases, with 15 bases between them. Germline CDR1 is SGHDN and CDR2 is FVKESK. The CDR3 runs 15 residues. The chain's CDR3 is CASSQSGGPEYGYTL. As DNA, the CDR3 is TGTGCCAGCAGCCAATCCGGGGGGCCGGAATATGGCTACACCTTA.

This clonotype has more than one count but fewer than ten. The CDR3 sequence is CASSGPTKETQYF. Here the CDR3 DNA reads TGCGCCAGCAGCGGACCTACCAAAGAGACCCAGTACTTC. The rearrangement uses TRBV4-1 and TRBJ2-5, with D unclear. CDR3 length: 13 amino acids. The V gene lost 5 bases and the J gene lost 3 bases, with 10 bases spanning the gap. Germline V CDR1 and CDR2: MGHRA, YSYEKL.